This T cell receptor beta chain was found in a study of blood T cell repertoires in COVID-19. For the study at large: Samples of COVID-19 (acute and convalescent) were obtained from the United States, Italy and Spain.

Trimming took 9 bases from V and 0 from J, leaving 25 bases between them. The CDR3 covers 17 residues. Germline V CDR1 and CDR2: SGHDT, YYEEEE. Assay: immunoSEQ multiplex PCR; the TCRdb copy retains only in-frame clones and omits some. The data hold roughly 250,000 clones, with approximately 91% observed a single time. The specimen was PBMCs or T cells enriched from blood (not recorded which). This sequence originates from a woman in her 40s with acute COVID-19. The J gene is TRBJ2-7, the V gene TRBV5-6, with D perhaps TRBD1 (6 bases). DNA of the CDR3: TGTGCCACCTATCCGGGACAACGAACCCGGAGCTCCTACGAGCAGTACTTC. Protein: CATYPGQRTRSSYEQYF.